The entry below gives a single T cell receptor (beta chain) sequence along with its context. The assay was immunoSEQ multiplex PCR, and TCRdb's table has in-frame clones only and misses some. The data contain around 200,000 clones, more than 85% of them singletons. The data derive from a study of blood T cell repertoires in COVID-19. Looking at the study overall: The United States, Italy and Spain provided the acute and convalescent COVID-19 samples. Sources were T cells, B-cell-depleted T cells, or PBMCs; the material itself was cDNA or gDNA.

Germline V gene sequence: CDR1 SQVTM, CDR2 ANQGSEA. The V end was cut by 5 bases, the J end by 4 bases, with 20 bases between. The CDR3 consists of 15 residues. Input material: peripheral blood. The sequence was collected from a man younger than 45 with acute or convalescent COVID-19. The chain joins TRBV29-1 to TRBJ2-5; a weak D match, TRBD2 (6 bases). This CDR3 is CSVRAMGRGGETQYF. CDR3 coding DNA: TGCAGCGTTAGGGCCATGGGCCGGGGAGGAGAGACCCAGTACTTC.